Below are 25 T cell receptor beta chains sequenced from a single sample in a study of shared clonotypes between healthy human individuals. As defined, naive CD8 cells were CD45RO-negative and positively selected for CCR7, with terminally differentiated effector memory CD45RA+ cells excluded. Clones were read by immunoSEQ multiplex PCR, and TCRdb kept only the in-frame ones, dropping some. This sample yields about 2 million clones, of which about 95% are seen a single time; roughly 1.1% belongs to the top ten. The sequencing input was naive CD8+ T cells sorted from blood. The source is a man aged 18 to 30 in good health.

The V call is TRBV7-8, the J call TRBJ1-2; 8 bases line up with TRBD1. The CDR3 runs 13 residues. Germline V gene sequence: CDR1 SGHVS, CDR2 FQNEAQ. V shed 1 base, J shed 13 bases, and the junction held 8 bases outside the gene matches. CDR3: CASSLDSGGLPTF. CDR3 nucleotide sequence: TGTGCCAGCAGCTTAGACTCAGGGGGCTTGCCCACCTTC.

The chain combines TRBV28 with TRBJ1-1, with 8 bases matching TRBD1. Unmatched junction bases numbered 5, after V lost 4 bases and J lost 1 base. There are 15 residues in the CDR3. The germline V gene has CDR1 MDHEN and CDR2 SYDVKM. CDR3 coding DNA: TGTGCCAGCAGTTCGGACAGGGAGGCGAACACTGAAGCTTTCTTT. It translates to CASSSDREANTEAFF.

CDR3 sequence (DNA): TGTGCCAGCAGTCCCGGACTAACAGATACGCAGTATTTT. Its protein is CASSPGLTDTQYF. The chain employs TRBV27 and TRBJ2-3; perhaps TRBD2 as D (6 bases). The CDR3 length is 13 residues. Looked up from germline, CDR1 is MNHEY and CDR2 is SMNVEV (reference sequence). The ends were cut back, 5 bases at V and 3 bases at J, with 9 bases in the middle.

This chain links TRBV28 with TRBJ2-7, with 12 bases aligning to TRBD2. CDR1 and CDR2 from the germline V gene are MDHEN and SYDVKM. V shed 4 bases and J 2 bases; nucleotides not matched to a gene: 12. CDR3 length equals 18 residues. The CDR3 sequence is CASSSSTLTSGSPYEQYF. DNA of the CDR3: TGTGCCAGCAGTTCCTCTACGCTGACTAGCGGGAGTCCCTACGAGCAGTACTTC.

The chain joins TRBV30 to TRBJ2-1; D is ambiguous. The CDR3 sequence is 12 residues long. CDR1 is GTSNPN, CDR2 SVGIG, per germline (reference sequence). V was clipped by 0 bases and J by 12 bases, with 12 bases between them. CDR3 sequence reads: CAWSVGSMGQFF. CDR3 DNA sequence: TGTGCCTGGAGTGTTGGATCTATGGGGCAGTTCTTC.

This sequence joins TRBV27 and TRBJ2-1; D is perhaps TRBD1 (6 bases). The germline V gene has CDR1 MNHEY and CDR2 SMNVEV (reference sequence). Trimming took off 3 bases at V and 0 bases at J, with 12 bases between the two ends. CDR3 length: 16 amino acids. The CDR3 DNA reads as TGTGCCAGCAGTTTGGGGTGGGGGCCCTCCTACAATGAGCAGTTCTTC. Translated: CASSLGWGPSYNEQFF.

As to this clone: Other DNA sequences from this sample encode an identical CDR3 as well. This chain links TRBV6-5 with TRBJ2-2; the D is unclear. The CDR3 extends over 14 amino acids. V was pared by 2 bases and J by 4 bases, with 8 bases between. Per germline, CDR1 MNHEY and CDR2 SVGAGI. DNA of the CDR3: TGTGCCAGCAGTTACGGTCAGAGCACCGGGGAGCTGTTTTTT. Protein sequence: CASSYGQSTGELFF.

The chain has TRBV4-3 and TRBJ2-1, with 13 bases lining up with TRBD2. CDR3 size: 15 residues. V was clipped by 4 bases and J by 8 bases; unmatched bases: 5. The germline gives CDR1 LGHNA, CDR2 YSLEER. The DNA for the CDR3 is TGCGCCAGCAGCCGGGGACTAGCGGGATCACATGAGCAGTTCTTC. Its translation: CASSRGLAGSHEQFF.

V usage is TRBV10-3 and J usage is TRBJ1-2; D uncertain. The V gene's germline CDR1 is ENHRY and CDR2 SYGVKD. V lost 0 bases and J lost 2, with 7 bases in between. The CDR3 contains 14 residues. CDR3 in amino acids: CAISESHGNYGYTF. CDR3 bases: TGTGCCATCAGTGAGTCGCACGGGAACTATGGCTACACCTTC.

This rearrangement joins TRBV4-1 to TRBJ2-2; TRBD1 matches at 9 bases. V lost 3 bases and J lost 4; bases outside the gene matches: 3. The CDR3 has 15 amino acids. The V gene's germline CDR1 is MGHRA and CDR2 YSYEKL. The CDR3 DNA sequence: TGCGCCAGCAGCCAGCAGACAGGGGGCACCGGGGAGCTGTTTTTT. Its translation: CASSQQTGGTGELFF.

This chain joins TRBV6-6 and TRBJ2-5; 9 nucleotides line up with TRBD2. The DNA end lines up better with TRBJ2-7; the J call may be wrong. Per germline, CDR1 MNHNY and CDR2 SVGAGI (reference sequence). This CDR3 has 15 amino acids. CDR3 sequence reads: CASSYRASGNYEQYF. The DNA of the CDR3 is TGTGCCAGCAGTTACAGGGCTAGCGGGAATTACGAGCAGTACTTC.

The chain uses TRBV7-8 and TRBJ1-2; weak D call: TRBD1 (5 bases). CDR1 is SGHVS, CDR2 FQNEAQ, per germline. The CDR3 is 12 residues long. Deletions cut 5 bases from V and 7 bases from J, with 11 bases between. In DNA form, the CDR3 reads TGTGCCAGCAGCGGTCAACAGGTTGGCTACACCTTC. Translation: CASSGQQVGYTF.

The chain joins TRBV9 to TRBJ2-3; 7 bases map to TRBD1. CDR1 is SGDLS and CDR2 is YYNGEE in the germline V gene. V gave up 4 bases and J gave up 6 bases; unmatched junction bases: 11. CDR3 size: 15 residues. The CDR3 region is CASSIETGRQDTQYF. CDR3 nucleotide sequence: TGTGCCAGCAGCATCGAGACAGGGCGTCAGGATACGCAGTATTTT.

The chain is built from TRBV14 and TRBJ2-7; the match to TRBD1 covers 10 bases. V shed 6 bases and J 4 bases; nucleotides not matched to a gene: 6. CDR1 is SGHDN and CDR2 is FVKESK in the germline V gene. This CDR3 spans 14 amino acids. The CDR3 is CASSPGTGEYEQYF. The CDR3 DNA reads TGTGCCAGCAGTCCCGGGACAGGGGAATACGAGCAGTACTTC.

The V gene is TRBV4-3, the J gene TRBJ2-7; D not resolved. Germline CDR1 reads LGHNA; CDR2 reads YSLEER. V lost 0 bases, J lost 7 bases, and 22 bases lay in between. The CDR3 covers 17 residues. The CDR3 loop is CASSQDSNRAANREQYF. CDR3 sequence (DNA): TGCGCCAGCAGCCAAGATTCAAATCGTGCCGCGAATCGGGAGCAGTACTTC.

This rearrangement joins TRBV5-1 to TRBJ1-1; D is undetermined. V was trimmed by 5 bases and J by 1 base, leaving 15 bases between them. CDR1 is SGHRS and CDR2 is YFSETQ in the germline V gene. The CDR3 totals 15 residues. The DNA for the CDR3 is TGCGCCAGCAGGCACGACGGACGGGGGAACACTGAAGCTTTCTTT. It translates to CASRHDGRGNTEAFF.

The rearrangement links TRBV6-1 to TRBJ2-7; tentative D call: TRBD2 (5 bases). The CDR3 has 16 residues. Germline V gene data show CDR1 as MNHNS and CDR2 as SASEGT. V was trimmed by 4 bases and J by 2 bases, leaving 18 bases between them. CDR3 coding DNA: TGTGCCAGCAGTGCGCTTACTCCCGACGGGACCTACGAGCAGTACTTC. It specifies CASSALTPDGTYEQYF.

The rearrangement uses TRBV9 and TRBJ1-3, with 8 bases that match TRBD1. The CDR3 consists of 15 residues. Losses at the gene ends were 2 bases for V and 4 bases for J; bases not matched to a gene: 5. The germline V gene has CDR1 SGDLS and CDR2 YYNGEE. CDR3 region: CASSVHQGAGNTIYF. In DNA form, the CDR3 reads TGTGCCAGCAGCGTTCATCAGGGGGCGGGAAACACCATATATTTT.

CDR3 amino acids: CASSLEAGTYEQYF. The DNA for the CDR3 is TGTGCCAGCAGCTTGGAAGCGGGTACCTACGAGCAGTACTTC. V and J are TRBV7-9 and TRBJ2-7; possible D gene TRBD2, 6 bases. Trimming took off 3 bases at V and 2 bases at J, with 11 bases between the two ends. The CDR3 covers 14 residues. CDR1 and CDR2 from the germline V gene are SEHNR and FQNEAQ (reference sequence). Drawing the rest from reference TRBV7-9 and TRBJ2-7, the complete variable domain is DTGVSQNPRHKITKRGQNVTFRCDPISEHNRLYWYRQTLGQGPEFLTYFQNEAQLEKSRLLSDRFSAERPKGSFSTLEIQRTEQGDSAMYLCASSLEAGTYEQYFGPGTRLTVT.

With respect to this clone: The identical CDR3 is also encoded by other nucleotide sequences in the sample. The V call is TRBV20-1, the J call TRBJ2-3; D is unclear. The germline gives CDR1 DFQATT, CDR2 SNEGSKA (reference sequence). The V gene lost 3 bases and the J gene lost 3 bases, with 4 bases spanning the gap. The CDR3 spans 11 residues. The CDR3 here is CSASGTDTQYF. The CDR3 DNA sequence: TGCAGTGCTAGCGGGACAGATACGCAGTATTTT.

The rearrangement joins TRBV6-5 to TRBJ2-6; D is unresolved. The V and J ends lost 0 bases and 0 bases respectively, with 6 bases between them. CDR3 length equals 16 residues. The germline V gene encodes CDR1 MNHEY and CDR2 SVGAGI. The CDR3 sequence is CASSYSRLSGANVLTF. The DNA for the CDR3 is TGTGCCAGCAGTTACTCGAGGCTCTCTGGGGCCAACGTCCTGACTTTC.

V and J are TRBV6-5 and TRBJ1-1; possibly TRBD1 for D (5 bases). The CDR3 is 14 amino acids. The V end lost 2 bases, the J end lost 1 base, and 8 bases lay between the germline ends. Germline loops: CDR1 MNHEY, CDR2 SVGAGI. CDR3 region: CASSYGAANTEAFF. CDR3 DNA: TGTGCCAGCAGTTACGGGGCAGCGAACACTGAAGCTTTCTTT.

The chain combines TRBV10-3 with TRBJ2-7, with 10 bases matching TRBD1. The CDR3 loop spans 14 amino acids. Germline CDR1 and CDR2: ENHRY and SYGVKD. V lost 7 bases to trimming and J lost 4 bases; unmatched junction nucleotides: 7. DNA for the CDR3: TGTGCCATCACCCCGGACAGGGGGGAATACGAGCAGTACTTC. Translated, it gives CAITPDRGEYEQYF.

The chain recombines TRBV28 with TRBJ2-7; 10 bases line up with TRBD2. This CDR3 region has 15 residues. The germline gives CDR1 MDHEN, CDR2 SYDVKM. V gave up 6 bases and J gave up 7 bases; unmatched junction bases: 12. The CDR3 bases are TGTGCCAGCAGGGCGAGCGGGGGGGCCTTTTATGAGCAGTACTTC. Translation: CASRASGGAFYEQYF.

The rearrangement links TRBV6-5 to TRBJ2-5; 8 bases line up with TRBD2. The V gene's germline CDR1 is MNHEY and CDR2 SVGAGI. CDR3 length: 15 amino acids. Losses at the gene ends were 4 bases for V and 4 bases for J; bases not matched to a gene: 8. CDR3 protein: CASSSRLTSGETQYF. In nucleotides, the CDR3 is TGTGCCAGCAGTTCCCGGTTAACTAGCGGAGAGACCCAGTACTTC.